The sequence of this T cell receptor (beta chain) was determined in a study of cytomegalovirus exposure and HLA in healthy donors. Notes on the study in general: Many donors shared some public TCRs, even though most TCR sequences were rare. Earlier results showed most TCR beta V segments being productive about 90% or about 30% of the time.

Sampled while nominally healthy, donors likely had unrecorded immune exposures. The PCR contained 60 Vbeta and 13 Jbeta primers. The method was immunoSEQ multiplex PCR; TCRdb's version includes in-frame clones alone and lacks a portion of them. The sample contains a few hundred thousand clones, about 80% of which appear only once. Germline V CDR1 and CDR2: MNHEY, SMNVEV (reference sequence). The germline V and J ends were trimmed by 1 base and 6 bases, with 9 bases remaining between them. The CDR3 has 14 residues. Remarks on this clone: The antigen remains undetermined.

The chain has TRBV27 and TRBJ1-4; possible D gene TRBD1, 5 bases. Input material: PBMCs. The receptor comes from a woman aged 40 to 55 in good health and CMV-seronegative. CDR3 coding DNA: TGTGCCAGCAGTTTATTGGGGGAGGATGAAAAACTGTTTTTT. It translates to CASSLLGEDEKLFF.